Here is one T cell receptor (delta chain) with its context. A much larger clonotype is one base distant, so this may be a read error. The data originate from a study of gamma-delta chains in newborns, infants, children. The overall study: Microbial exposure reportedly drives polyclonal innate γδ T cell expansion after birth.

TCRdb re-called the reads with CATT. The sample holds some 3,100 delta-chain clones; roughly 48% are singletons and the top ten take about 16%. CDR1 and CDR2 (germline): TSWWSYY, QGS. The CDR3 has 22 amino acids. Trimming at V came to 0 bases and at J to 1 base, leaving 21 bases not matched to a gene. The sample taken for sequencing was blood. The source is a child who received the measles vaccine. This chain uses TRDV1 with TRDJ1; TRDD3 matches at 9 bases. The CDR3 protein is CALGELRLSPCWGIDATDKLIF. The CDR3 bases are TGTGCTCTTGGGGAACTACGCCTGTCCCCGTGCTGGGGGATTGACGCCACCGATAAACTCATCTTT.